These T cell receptor beta chains were read from a single sample in a study of cytomegalovirus exposure and HLA in healthy donors. Clones were read by immunoSEQ multiplex PCR, and TCRdb kept only the in-frame ones, dropping some. The repertoire holds 100,000 to 120,000 clones, with around 78% as singletons. Sequencing was done on a sample of PBMCs. The receptor source for this set is a woman younger than 45 in good health and CMV-seronegative. Each CDR3 is given with its conserved first and last residue. D genes are given only for firm matches. Clone sizes are given selectively: once, few, many, or a class where the clone is expanded.

size: -
J: TRBJ1-2
V: TRBV7-9
D: TRBD1
CDR3: CASSTTGWPSDGYTF
DNA: TGTGCCAGCAGCACGACAGGGTGGCCAAGCGATGGCTACACCTTC

size: once
J: TRBJ1-1
V: TRBV4-3
D: -
CDR3: CASSQDRSGNTEAFF
DNA: TGCGCCAGCAGCCAAGATCGCTCCGGGAACACTGAAGCTTTCTTT

size: -
J: TRBJ2-1
V: TRBV4-3
D: TRBD2
CDR3: CASSPSRAGSSYNEQFF
DNA: TGCGCCAGCAGCCCCAGTAGAGCGGGGTCCTCCTACAATGAGCAGTTCTTC

size: -
J: TRBJ2-7
V: TRBV5-1
D: -
CDR3: CASSFQGGNYEQYF
DNA: TGCGCCAGCAGCTTTCAAGGGGGAAACTACGAGCAGTACTTC

size: -
J: TRBJ1-2
V: TRBV27
D: TRBD1
CDR3: CASSGQGAYGYTF
DNA: TGTGCCAGCAGTGGACAGGGGGCCTATGGCTACACCTTC

size: -
J: TRBJ1-5
V: TRBV28
D: -
CDR3: CASSPSGTFNQPQHF
DNA: TGTGCCAGCAGTCCCTCCGGGACATTCAATCAGCCCCAGCATTTT

size: -
J: TRBJ2-7
V: TRBV4-2
D: -
CDR3: CASSQRSLSYEQYF
DNA: TGTGCCAGCAGCCAGCGTTCCCTCTCCTACGAGCAGTACTTC

size: -
J: TRBJ2-7
V: TRBV25-1
D: TRBD1
CDR3: CASSPGQGPYEQYF
DNA: TGTGCCAGCAGTCCGGGACAGGGCCCCTACGAGCAGTACTTC

size: -
J: TRBJ2-1
V: TRBV6-5
D: TRBD1
CDR3: CASSYSRQGNEQFF
DNA: TGTGCCAGCAGTTACTCTCGACAGGGAAATGAGCAGTTCTTC

size: -
J: TRBJ1-2
V: TRBV7-9
D: TRBD1
CDR3: CASSQGGAHYGYTF
DNA: TGTGCCAGCAGCCAAGGGGGCGCCCACTATGGCTACACCTTC

size: -
J: TRBJ2-5
V: TRBV5-8
D: TRBD1
CDR3: CASSLRRGQGAQETQYF
DNA: TGTGCCAGCAGCTTGAGGAGGGGACAGGGGGCCCAAGAGACCCAGTACTTC

size: -
J: TRBJ2-6
V: TRBV30
D: -
CDR3: CAWSFYTGANVLTF
DNA: TGTGCCTGGAGTTTTTATACTGGGGCCAACGTCCTGACTTTC

size: once
J: TRBJ2-5
V: TRBV5-4
D: -
CDR3: CASSPPGVGSQETQYF
DNA: TGTGCCAGCAGCCCCCCCGGGGTCGGGAGCCAAGAGACCCAGTACTTC

size: few
J: TRBJ2-7
V: TRBV6-1
D: TRBD1
CDR3: CASSVPMTGVRYEQYF
DNA: TGTGCCAGCAGTGTTCCCATGACAGGGGTAAGGTACGAGCAGTACTTC

size: -
J: TRBJ1-1
V: TRBV28
D: -
CDR3: CASSARGGWNTEAFF
DNA: TGTGCCAGCAGTGCCCGAGGGGGTTGGAACACTGAAGCTTTCTTT

size: -
J: TRBJ2-3
V: TRBV29-1
D: -
CDR3: CSVADSFAQYF
DNA: TGCAGCGTAGCGGACAGCTTTGCGCAGTATTTT

size: -
J: TRBJ1-2
V: TRBV5-6
D: -
CDR3: CASSRGGVVYGYTF
DNA: TGTGCCAGCAGCCGAGGGGGGGTGGTCTATGGCTACACCTTC

size: -
J: TRBJ2-2
V: TRBV4-1
D: TRBD1
CDR3: CASSLGQANSNTGELFF
DNA: TGCGCCAGCAGCCTTGGACAGGCGAATTCGAACACCGGGGAGCTGTTTTTT

size: -
J: TRBJ1-1
V: TRBV7-3
D: TRBD1
CDR3: CASSGGQHTEAFF
DNA: TGTGCCAGCAGCGGGGGACAGCACACTGAAGCTTTCTTT

size: -
J: TRBJ2-3
V: TRBV27
D: TRBD2
CDR3: CASSSWTSGTDTQYF
DNA: TGTGCCAGCAGCTCCTGGACTAGCGGCACAGATACGCAGTATTTT

size: -
J: TRBJ2-7
V: TRBV25-1
D: TRBD1
CDR3: CASSKGQGPYEQYF
DNA: TGTGCCAGCAGTAAAGGACAGGGGCCCTACGAGCAGTACTTC

size: -
J: TRBJ1-1
V: TRBV9
D: TRBD1
CDR3: CASSVGQGYYTEAFF
DNA: TGTGCCAGCAGCGTAGGACAGGGTTACTACACTGAAGCTTTCTTT

size: -
J: TRBJ1-1
V: TRBV28
D: -
CDR3: CASSFKNRDTEAFF
DNA: TGTGCCAGCAGTTTCAAAAACAGAGACACTGAAGCTTTCTTT